This is a list of T cell receptor beta chains from one sample in a study of T cells in Graves' hyperthyroidism and ophthalmopathy. Each CDR3 protein gets one entry after TCRdb re-called the multiplex PCR reads with MiXCR. Among about 500,000 distinct CDR3 sequences listed, 46% were seen once. The sequenced sample was peripheral blood or thyroid tissue (not recorded which). The receptors stem from an adult woman with Graves' disease, either hyperthyroidism or ophthalmopathy (not recorded which). Each CDR3 is given with its conserved first and last residue. D genes are given only for firm matches. Clone size is shown for a subset of rows, as once, few, many or a class of expanded clone.

d_call j_call v_call clone_size cdr3_nt cdr3_aa
TRBD1 TRBJ1-2 TRBV24-1 - TGTGCCACCAGTGAACCCGGGACAGGAGGCTACACCTTC CATSEPGTGGYTF
- TRBJ1-1 TRBV2 - TGTGCCACAGTGGAGGGGGGGACCGGGCCGCACACTGAAGCTTTCTTT CATVEGGTGPHTEAFF
- TRBJ2-2 TRBV7-6 - TGTGCCAGCAGCTTAGGGGTAAATCAAATCCACTCAACCACCGGGGAGCTGTTTTTT CASSLGVNQIHSTTGELFF
- TRBJ1-5 TRBV29-1 - TGCAGCGTCCCCGGGGAGCTCAATCAGCCCCAGCATTTT CSVPGELNQPQHF
TRBD1 TRBJ2-5 TRBV6-5 few TGTGCCAGCAGTTACACCAGGGGGCAGGGGACCCAGTACTTC CASSYTRGQGTQYF
TRBD1 TRBJ2-7 TRBV10-3 - TGTGCTAGAAGGGCAGGGGGCTACGAGCAGTACTTC CARRAGGYEQYF
- TRBJ1-1 TRBV10-2 many TGCGCCAGCAGTGAGCAGGGGTTGACTGAAGCTTTCTTT CASSEQGLTEAFF
- TRBJ2-7 TRBV19 - TGTGCCAGTAGTATAGGGGTGGAGATGGCCTTCTACGAGCAGTACTTC CASSIGVEMAFYEQYF
TRBD2 TRBJ2-7 TRBV7-2 many TGTGCCAGCAGCTTGGTCGGGACTAGCGGGAGTGAGCAGTACTTC CASSLVGTSGSEQYF
- TRBJ1-5 TRBV20-1 - TGCAGTGCTAGACTCCGCAATCAGCCCCAGCATTTT CSARLRNQPQHF
- TRBJ2-5 TRBV11-1 - TGTGCCAGTGCTCGGGGGACAGACCAAGAGACCCAGTACTTC CASARGTDQETQYF
- TRBJ2-7 TRBV20-1 - TGCAGTGCTTACATTTGGCAGTCCCCATCCTACGAGCAGTACTTC CSAYIWQSPSYEQYF
- TRBJ1-1 TRBV12-3/TRBV12-4 - TGTGCCAGCAGTTCCCAACGGGGGAACACTGAAGCTTTCTTT CASSSQRGNTEAFF
TRBD2 TRBJ2-7 TRBV2 few TGTGCCAGCAGTGAGCGGGAGGGCTACGAGCAGTACTTC CASSEREGYEQYF
- TRBJ1-2 TRBV15 few TGTGCCACCAGCAGAGATTGGGGGGCGCGAAGGGGCTACACCTTC CATSRDWGARRGYTF
TRBD1 TRBJ1-6 TRBV7-9 few TGTGCCAGCAGCTTAGCCGGCGGGACAGGGGGCTATAATTCACCCCTCCACTTT CASSLAGGTGGYNSPLHF
- TRBJ2-5 TRBV7-3 many TGTGCCAGCAGCTTAACGTTCGCCCCTAGGGGGACCCAGTACTTC CASSLTFAPRGTQYF
- TRBJ2-5 TRBV20-1 - TGCAGTGCTACATTGGGACCCCTGCAAGAGACCCAGTACTTC CSATLGPLQETQYF
TRBD1 TRBJ2-3 TRBV4-1 - TGCGCCAGCAGCCAAGATTCGCGGACAGGGGGCGCGGATACGCAGTATTTT CASSQDSRTGGADTQYF
- TRBJ1-6 TRBV2 - TGTGCCAGCAGAGTCGACCTTAATTCACCCCTCCACTTT CASRVDLNSPLHF
- TRBJ2-6 TRBV6-2/TRBV6-3 many TGTGCCAGCAGTCGACCGCGTTCTGGGGCCAACGTCCTGACTTTC CASSRPRSGANVLTF
- TRBJ1-5 TRBV7-8 - TGTGCCAGCAGCCTGGGACACCAGAGCACAGGGTTAAATCAGCCCCAGCATTTT CASSLGHQSTGLNQPQHF
- TRBJ2-7 TRBV20-1 many TGCAGTGCTAGAGAATCGAAGGGATCGGCCTACGAGCAGTACTTC CSARESKGSAYEQYF
- TRBJ2-5 TRBV15 many TGTGCCACCAGCAGAGTTGGGGAGACCCAGTACTTC CATSRVGETQYF
TRBD1 TRBJ1-3 TRBV10-3 - TGTGCCATCGGGAGGACAGGGATTCCGAATGGAAACACCATATATTTT CAIGRTGIPNGNTIYF
- TRBJ2-2 TRBV6-2/TRBV6-3 - TGTGCCAGCACCGGACACCTGAGCGTTTCCGGGGAGCTGTTTTTT CASTGHLSVSGELFF
TRBD1 TRBJ1-2 TRBV7-9 many TGTGCCAGCAGCCCGGACAGGCTTAATGGCTACACCTTC CASSPDRLNGYTF
TRBD2 TRBJ2-7 TRBV29-1 many TGCAGCGTTGGGGCTAGCGGGAGGGCCATGGAGCAGTACTTC CSVGASGRAMEQYF